Listed here is a single T cell receptor beta chain. The data originate from a study of blood T cell repertoires in COVID-19. Study information: Italy, Spain and the United States were the sources of the convalescent and acute COVID-19 samples. Sample material is recorded as cDNA or gDNA derived from T cells, B-cell-depleted T cells, or PBMCs.

Enrolled through a virtual design, the participants were between roughly 18 and 100 years of age and came from some 25 US areas. As originally analysed: Amplification of reference gene primers was used by the study to estimate nucleated cell counts. Using immunoSEQ multiplex PCR, the repertoire was profiled, and TCRdb retains in-frame clones only, with some absent. The D gene and trimming were derived from the DNA, and the V and J assignments and clone size from that table. The sample contains around 320,000 clones, 90% of which appear only once. The CDR3 runs 15 residues. Per the germline V gene, CDR1 is SGHAT and CDR2 is FQNNGV. V was shortened by 4 bases and J by 3 bases, with 15 bases between the two germline ends.

Sequencing was done on a sample of PBMCs or T cells enriched from blood (not recorded which). The receptor was isolated from a woman aged 18-29 years with acute COVID-19. V gene TRBV11-2 combines with J gene TRBJ1-2; no clear D. The DNA of the CDR3 is TGTGCCAGCAGCTCGGAAAGCGGCAGCCACTATGGCTACACCTTC. Its translation: CASSSESGSHYGYTF.